The clone carrying this TCR beta chain was seen at least ten times. TCRdb reprocessed the RT-PCR reads with MiXCR, giving one entry per CDR3 protein. The data hold hundreds of thousands of distinct CDR3 sequences, with 14% observed a single time. The V end was cut by 5 bases, the J end by 2 bases, with 10 bases between. The CDR3 consists of 13 residues. Looked up from germline, CDR1 is SGHTA and CDR2 is FQGNSA. The source material was memory CD4+ T cells from blood. The origin of this receptor is a female donor in good health, serving as a healthy control. The chain uses TRBV7-2 and TRBJ2-7; D remains unclear. CDR3 residues: CASSPTTTYEQYF. DNA of the CDR3: TGTGCCAGCAGCCCTACAACAACCTACGAGCAGTACTTC.